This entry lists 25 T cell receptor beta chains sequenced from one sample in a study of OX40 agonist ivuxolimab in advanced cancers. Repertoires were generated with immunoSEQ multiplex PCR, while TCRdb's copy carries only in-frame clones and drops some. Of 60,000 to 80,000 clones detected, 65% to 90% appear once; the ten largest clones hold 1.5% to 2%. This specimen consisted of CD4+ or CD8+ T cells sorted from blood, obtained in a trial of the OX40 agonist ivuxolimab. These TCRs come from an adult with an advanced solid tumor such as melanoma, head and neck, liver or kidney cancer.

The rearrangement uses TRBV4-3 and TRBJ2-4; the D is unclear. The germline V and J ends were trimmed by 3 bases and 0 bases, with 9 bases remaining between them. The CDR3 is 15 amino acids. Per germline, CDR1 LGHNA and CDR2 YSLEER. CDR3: CASSQLTGAKNIQYF. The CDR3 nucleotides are TGCGCCAGCAGCCAGTTAACCGGAGCCAAAAACATTCAGTACTTC.

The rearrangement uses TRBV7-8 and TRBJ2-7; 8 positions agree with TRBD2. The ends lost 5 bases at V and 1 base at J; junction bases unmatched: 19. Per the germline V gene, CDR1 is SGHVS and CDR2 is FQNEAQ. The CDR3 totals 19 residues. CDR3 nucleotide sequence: TGTGCCAGCAGCCTCGGGGGGGCGCGGGCTAGCGGTCCATCCTACGAGCAGTACTTC. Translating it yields CASSLGGARASGPSYEQYF.

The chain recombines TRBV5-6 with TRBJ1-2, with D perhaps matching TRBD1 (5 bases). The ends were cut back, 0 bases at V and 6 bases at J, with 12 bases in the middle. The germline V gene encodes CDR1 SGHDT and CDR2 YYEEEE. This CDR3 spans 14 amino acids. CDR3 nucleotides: TGTGCCAGCAGCTTGGACACCCGAGGGGATGGCTACACCTTC. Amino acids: CASSLDTRGDGYTF.

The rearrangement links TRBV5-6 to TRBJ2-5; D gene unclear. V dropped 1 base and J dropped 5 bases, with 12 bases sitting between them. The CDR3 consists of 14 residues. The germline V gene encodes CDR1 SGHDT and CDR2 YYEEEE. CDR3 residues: CASSLLASQETQYF. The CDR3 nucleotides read TGTGCCAGCAGCTTGCTGGCCAGCCAGGAGACCCAGTACTTC.

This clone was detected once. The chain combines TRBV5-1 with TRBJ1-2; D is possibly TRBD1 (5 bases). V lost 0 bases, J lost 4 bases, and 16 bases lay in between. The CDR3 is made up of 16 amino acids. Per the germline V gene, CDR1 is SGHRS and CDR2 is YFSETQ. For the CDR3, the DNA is TGCGCCAGCAGCTTGGCATCAGGGTTAAGCACCTATGGCTACACCTTC. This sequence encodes CASSLASGLSTYGYTF.

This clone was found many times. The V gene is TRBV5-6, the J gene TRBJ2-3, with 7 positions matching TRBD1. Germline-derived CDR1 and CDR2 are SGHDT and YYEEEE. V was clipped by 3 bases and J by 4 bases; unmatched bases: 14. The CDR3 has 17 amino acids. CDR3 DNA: TGTGCCAGCAGCTCATCCGCGACAGGGACAACTGCAGATACGCAGTATTTT. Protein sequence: CASSSSATGTTADTQYF.

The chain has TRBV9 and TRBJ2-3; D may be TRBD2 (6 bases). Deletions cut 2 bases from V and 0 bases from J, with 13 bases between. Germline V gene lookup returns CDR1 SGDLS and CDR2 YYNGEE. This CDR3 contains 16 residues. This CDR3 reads CASSVASVPSTDTQYF. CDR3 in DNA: TGTGCCAGCAGCGTTGCTAGCGTCCCTAGCACAGATACGCAGTATTTT.

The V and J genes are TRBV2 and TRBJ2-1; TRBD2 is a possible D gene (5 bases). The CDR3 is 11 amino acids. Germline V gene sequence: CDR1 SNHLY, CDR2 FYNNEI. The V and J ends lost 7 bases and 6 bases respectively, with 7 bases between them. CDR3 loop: CASNRGNEQFF. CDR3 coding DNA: TGTGCCAGCAACCGGGGCAATGAGCAGTTCTTC.

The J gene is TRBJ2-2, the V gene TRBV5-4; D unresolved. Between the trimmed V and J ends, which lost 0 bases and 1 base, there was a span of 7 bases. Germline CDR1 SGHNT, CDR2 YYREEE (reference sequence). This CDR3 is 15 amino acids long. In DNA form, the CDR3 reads TGTGCCAGCAGCTTGGAACAGATGAACACCGGGGAGCTGTTTTTT. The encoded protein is CASSLEQMNTGELFF.

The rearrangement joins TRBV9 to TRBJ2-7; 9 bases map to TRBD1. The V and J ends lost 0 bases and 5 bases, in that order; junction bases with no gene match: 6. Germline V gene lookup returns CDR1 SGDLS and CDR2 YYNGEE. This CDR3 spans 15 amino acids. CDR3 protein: CASSVAPGQGNEQYF. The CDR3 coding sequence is TGTGCCAGCAGCGTAGCGCCGGGACAGGGAAACGAGCAGTACTTC.

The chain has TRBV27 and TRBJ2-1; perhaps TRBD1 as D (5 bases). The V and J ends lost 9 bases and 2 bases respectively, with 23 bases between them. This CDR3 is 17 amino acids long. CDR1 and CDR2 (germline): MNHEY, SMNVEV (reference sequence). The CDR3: CARDTGAPACPYNEQFF. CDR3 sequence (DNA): TGTGCCAGGGATACAGGCGCCCCCGCCTGCCCCTACAATGAGCAGTTCTTC.

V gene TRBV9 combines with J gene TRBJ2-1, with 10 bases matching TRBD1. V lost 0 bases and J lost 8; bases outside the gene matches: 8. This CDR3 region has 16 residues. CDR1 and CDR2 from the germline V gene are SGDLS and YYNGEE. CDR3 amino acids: CASSVDLWDRGHEQFF. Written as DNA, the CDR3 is TGTGCCAGCAGCGTAGATTTATGGGACAGGGGTCATGAGCAGTTCTTC.

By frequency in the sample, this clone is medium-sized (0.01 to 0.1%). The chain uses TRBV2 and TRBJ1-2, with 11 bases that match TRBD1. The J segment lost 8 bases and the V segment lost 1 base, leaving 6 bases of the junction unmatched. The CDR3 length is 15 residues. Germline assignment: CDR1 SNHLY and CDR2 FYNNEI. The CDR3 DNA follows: TGTGCCAGCAGTGAAGGAAGGGACAGGGGGGAAGGCTACACCTTC. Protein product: CASSEGRDRGEGYTF.

This CDR3 reads CASSPSGQGNEQFF. Here the CDR3 DNA reads TGTGCCAGCAGCCCCTCGGGACAGGGCAATGAGCAGTTCTTC. This chain uses TRBV7-3 with TRBJ2-1; 9 positions match TRBD1. Germline CDR1 and CDR2: SGHTA and FQGTGA. The junction had 5 bases not matched to a gene; V was cut back by 5 bases and J by 6 bases. CDR3 size: 14 residues.

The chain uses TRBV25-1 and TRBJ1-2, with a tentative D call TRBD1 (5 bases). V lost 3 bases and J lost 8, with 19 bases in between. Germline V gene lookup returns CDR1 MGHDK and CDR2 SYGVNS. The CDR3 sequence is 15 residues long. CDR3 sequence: CASSEWGERVGGYTF. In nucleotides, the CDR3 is TGTGCCAGCAGTGAGTGGGGGGAACGCGTTGGGGGCTACACCTTC.

The CDR3 DNA reads TGCGCCAGCAGCTTGGCGGCTAGCTTCGCCAATGAGCAGTTCTTC. Translated, it gives CASSLAASFANEQFF. The chain has TRBV5-1 and TRBJ2-1, with D maybe TRBD2 (5 bases). V was cut by 0 bases and J by 6 bases, with 13 bases left in between. The CDR3 length is 15 residues. Germline CDR1 is SGHRS and CDR2 is YFSETQ.

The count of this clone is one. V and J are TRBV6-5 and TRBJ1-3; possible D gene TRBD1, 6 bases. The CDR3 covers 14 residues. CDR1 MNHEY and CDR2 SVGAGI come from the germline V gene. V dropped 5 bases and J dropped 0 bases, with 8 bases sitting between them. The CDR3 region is CASSQQGSGNTIYF. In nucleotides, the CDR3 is TGTGCCAGCAGTCAACAGGGCTCTGGAAACACCATATATTTT.

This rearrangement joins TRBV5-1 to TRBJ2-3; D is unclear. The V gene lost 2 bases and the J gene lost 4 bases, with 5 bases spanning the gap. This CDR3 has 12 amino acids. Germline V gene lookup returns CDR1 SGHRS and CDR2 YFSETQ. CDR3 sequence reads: CASSFMADTQYF. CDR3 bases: TGCGCCAGCAGCTTTATGGCAGATACGCAGTATTTT.

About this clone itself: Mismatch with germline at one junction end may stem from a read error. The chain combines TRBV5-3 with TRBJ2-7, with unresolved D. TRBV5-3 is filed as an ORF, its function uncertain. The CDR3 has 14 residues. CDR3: CASSLQQGLREQYF. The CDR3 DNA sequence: TGTGCCAGCAGCTTGCAACAAGGCCTACGGGAGCAGTACTTC.

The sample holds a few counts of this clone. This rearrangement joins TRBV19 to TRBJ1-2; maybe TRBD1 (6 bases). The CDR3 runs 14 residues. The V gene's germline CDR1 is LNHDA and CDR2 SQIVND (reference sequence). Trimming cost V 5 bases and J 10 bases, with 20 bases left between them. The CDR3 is CASSPSPLRGDYTF. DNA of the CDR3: TGTGCCAGTAGTCCGTCCCCCCTCAGGGGAGACTACACCTTC. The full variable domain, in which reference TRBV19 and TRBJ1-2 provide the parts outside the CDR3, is DGGITQSPKYLFRKEGQNVTLSCEQNLNHDAMYWYRQDPGQGLRLIYYSQIVNDFQKGDIAEGYSVSREKKESFPLTVTSAQKNPTAFYLCASSPSPLRGDYTFGSGTRLTVV.

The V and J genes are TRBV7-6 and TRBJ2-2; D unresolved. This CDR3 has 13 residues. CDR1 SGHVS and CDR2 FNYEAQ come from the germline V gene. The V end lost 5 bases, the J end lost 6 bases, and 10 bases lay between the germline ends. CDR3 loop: CASSPLTAGELFF. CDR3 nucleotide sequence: TGTGCCAGCAGCCCTCTCACGGCCGGGGAGCTGTTTTTT.

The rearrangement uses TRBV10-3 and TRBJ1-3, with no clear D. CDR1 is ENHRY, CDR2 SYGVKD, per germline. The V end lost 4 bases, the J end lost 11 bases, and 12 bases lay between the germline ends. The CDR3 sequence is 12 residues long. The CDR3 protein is CAISGTIGAIYF. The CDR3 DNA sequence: TGTGCCATCAGTGGGACGATAGGCGCCATATATTTT.

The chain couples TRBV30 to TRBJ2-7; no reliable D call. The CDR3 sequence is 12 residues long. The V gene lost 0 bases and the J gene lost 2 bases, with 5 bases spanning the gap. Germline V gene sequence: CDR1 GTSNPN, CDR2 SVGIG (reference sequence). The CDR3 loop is CAWSVSAYEQYF. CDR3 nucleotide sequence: TGTGCCTGGAGTGTGTCGGCCTACGAGCAGTACTTC.

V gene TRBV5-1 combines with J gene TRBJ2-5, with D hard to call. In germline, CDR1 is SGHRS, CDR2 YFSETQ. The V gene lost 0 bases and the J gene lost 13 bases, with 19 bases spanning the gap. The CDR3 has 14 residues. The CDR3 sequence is CASSLEVGRPQPYF. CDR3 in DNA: TGCGCCAGCAGCTTGGAGGTGGGCAGGCCCCAACCGTACTTC.

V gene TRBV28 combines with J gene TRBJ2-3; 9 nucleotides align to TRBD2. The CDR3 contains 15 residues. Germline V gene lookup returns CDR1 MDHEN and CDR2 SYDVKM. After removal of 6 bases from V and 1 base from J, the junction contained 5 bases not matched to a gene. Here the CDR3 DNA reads TGTGCCAGCAGGGCGGGAGGGGCGGGCACAGATACGCAGTATTTT. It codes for CASRAGGAGTDTQYF.